The 30 T cell receptor beta chains below all came from one sample that was sequenced in a study of Graves' ophthalmopathy and Graves' hyperthyroidism. The TCR beta CDR3 regions underwent amplification from RNA transcripts. The first round was an RT-PCR with HTBI primers, and the second round was a multiplex PCR. Using its own MiXCR run on the multiplex PCR reads, TCRdb lists one record per CDR3 protein. This table holds about 500,000 distinct CDR3 sequences, under 15% found once. The sequenced material came from blood. The receptors here all came from a woman in her twenties or thirties with Graves' ophthalmopathy.

This chain connects TRBV30 to TRBJ1-1; a possible D gene is TRBD1 (5 bases). The CDR3 totals 13 residues. Trimming shortened V by 5 bases and J by 4 bases, and 14 bases separated the two germline ends. CDR1 and CDR2 (germline): GTSNPN, SVGIG (reference sequence). CDR3 bases: TGTGCCTGGTCACCCCGGGGGGTCACTGAAGCTTTCTTT. This sequence encodes CAWSPRGVTEAFF.

This clonotype was seen ten or more times. CDR3 nucleotides: TGTGCCAGCACTACCTCGAGGGCACCTGAAGCTTTCTTT. It encodes CASTTSRAPEAFF. The chain recombines TRBV28 with TRBJ1-1; no firm D call. V lost 7 bases to trimming and J lost 6 bases, with 15 bases between them. The germline V gene encodes CDR1 MDHEN and CDR2 SYDVKM. The CDR3 runs 13 residues.

This clonotype has a count of ten or more. V usage is TRBV11-2 and J usage is TRBJ2-7, with a tentative D call TRBD2 (6 bases). The V gene's germline CDR1 is SGHAT and CDR2 FQNNGV. The CDR3 contains 13 residues. Trimming left V 1 base short and J 6 bases short, with 10 bases between. The CDR3 loop is CASSLAGTFEQYF. The CDR3 DNA sequence: TGTGCCAGCAGCTTAGCCGGGACTTTCGAGCAGTACTTC.

This clonotype was seen repeatedly, ten times or more. This rearrangement joins TRBV12-3 or TRBV12-4 to TRBJ1-2; D possibly corresponds to TRBD1 (5 bases). CDR3 length: 12 amino acids. Trimming pared 4 bases from V and 8 bases from J, leaving 11 bases between. CDR3 bases: TGTGCCAGCAGTTCGGACAACGGAGGCTACACCTTC. The encoded protein is CASSSDNGGYTF.

Many counts were recorded for this clonotype. V gene TRBV7-8 combines with J gene TRBJ1-1; D gene uncertain. Germline CDR1 and CDR2: SGHVS and FQNEAQ. The V end lost 3 bases, the J end lost 1 base, and 12 bases lay between the germline ends. This CDR3 region has 15 residues. The chain's CDR3 is CASSLAGVRNTEAFF. As DNA, the CDR3 is TGTGCCAGCAGCTTGGCGGGAGTAAGGAACACTGAAGCTTTCTTT.

This clonotype was counted many times. The rearrangement joins TRBV6-2 or TRBV6-3 to TRBJ2-7; 7 bases fit TRBD2. The ends lost 6 bases at V and 4 bases at J; junction bases unmatched: 9. Looked up from germline, CDR1 is MNHEY and CDR2 is SVGEGT. The CDR3 totals 14 residues. Written as DNA, the CDR3 is TGTGCCAGCAGCCCGGGACTATACGCATACGAGCAGTACTTC. Encoded protein: CASSPGLYAYEQYF.

This clonotype was seen a few times. J is TRBJ2-6 and V is TRBV30, with a tentative D call TRBD1 (6 bases). The CDR3 consists of 15 residues. Germline V gives CDR1 GTSNPN, CDR2 SVGIG (reference sequence). Between the trimmed V and J ends, which lost 5 bases and 8 bases, there was a span of 19 bases. The CDR3 sequence is CAWLRWDNNPNVLTF. As DNA, the CDR3 is TGTGCCTGGCTACGTTGGGACAACAATCCCAACGTCCTGACTTTC.

Comments on this clonotype: The CDR3 ends on some other residue instead of the conserved phenylalanine or tryptophan, so this is likely a read error. The chain recombines TRBV12-3 or TRBV12-4 with TRBJ1-5; D is unclear. The CDR3 is 14 amino acids. The CDR3 nucleotides read TGTGCCAGCAGTTTATCTGGGAACAATCCGCCCCAGCATTGT. It specifies CASSLSGNNPPQHC.

This clonotype was counted ten times or more. The chain joins TRBV6-5 to TRBJ1-1; TRBD1 might be the D (6 bases). Germline CDR1 MNHEY, CDR2 SVGAGI. The CDR3 is made up of 16 amino acids. Trimming took off 8 bases at V and 6 bases at J, with 25 bases between the two ends. CDR3 loop: CASLDLGGGIGSEAFF. CDR3 sequence (DNA): TGTGCCAGCCTTGATCTTGGAGGGGGAATCGGCTCTGAAGCTTTCTTT.

V usage is TRBV6-1 and J usage is TRBJ2-7, with TRBD2 matching over 14 bases. V lost 5 bases to trimming and J lost 3 bases; unmatched junction nucleotides: 6. Germline V gene sequence: CDR1 MNHNS, CDR2 SASEGT. The CDR3 consists of 16 residues. The CDR3 sequence is CASSPLTSGGVYEQYF. In DNA, the CDR3 is TGTGCCAGCAGTCCCTTGACTAGCGGGGGGGTCTACGAGCAGTACTTC.

This clonotype has ten or more counts. The genes are TRBV15 and TRBJ1-5, with D maybe TRBD1 (5 bases). CDR1 is LNHNV and CDR2 is YYDKDF in the germline V gene (reference sequence). This CDR3 region has 11 residues. Trimming cost V 9 bases and J 4 bases, with 7 bases left between them. CDR3 DNA: TGTGCCACGGGACTTAATCAGCCCCAGCATTTT. This sequence encodes CATGLNQPQHF.

The J gene is TRBJ1-2, the V gene TRBV2; 10 bases align to TRBD1. V gave up 8 bases and J gave up 6 bases; unmatched junction bases: 15. Germline V gives CDR1 SNHLY, CDR2 FYNNEI. The CDR3 extends over 16 amino acids. The CDR3 sequence is CASSVSTGGMGNGYTF. The CDR3 region has the DNA TGTGCCAGCTCTGTCTCGACAGGGGGCATGGGCAATGGCTACACCTTC.

This clonotype was observed many times. The rearrangement uses TRBV24-1 and TRBJ2-2; TRBD1 aligns across 8 bases. With 4 bases clipped from V and 4 bases from J, the junction kept 7 bases outside the gene matches. Germline values: CDR1 KGHDR, CDR2 SFDVKD. CDR3 length: 16 amino acids. DNA for the CDR3: TGTGCCACCAGTGAAATAGGACAGGGATCCACCGGGGAGCTGTTTTTT. This encodes CATSEIGQGSTGELFF.

This clonotype was detected ten times or more. The rearrangement links TRBV11-3 to TRBJ2-4; tentatively, D is TRBD1 (7 bases). Trimming removed 5 bases at V and 3 bases at J, with 14 bases between. The CDR3 consists of 15 residues. Germline V CDR1 and CDR2: SGHNT, YENEEA. Written as DNA, the CDR3 is TGTGCCAGCAGCCAGGGGGGATCGGGCAAAAACATTCAGTACTTC. Its protein is CASSQGGSGKNIQYF.

The chain couples TRBV6-1 to TRBJ2-7, with D tentatively TRBD1 (5 bases). The germline gives CDR1 MNHNS, CDR2 SASEGT. This CDR3 is 14 amino acids long. Trimming left V 7 bases short and J 0 bases short, with 13 bases between. CDR3: CASTPTAISYEQYF. The DNA for the CDR3 is TGTGCCAGCACCCCGACAGCGATCTCCTACGAGCAGTACTTC.

This clonotype was seen at least ten times. The chain is built from TRBV2 and TRBJ2-7, with D perhaps given as TRBD1 or TRBD2 (5 bases each). Germline CDR1 SNHLY, CDR2 FYNNEI. This CDR3 has 11 amino acids. Trimming stripped 8 bases from V and 3 bases from J, with 8 bases between. The CDR3 reads CASRGFYEQYF. In nucleotides, the CDR3 is TGTGCCAGCCGGGGCTTCTACGAGCAGTACTTC.

There are a few counts of this clonotype. The chain recombines TRBV6-5 with TRBJ2-7, with 10 bases matching TRBD2. This CDR3 has 16 residues. Germline V gene data show CDR1 as MNHEY and CDR2 as SVGAGI. Trimming removed 4 bases from V and 6 bases from J; junction bases left unmatched: 12. The DNA for the CDR3 is TGTGCCAGCAGTTTAGAGGGTCTAGCGGGAGTCCGCGAGCAGTACTTC. Protein sequence: CASSLEGLAGVREQYF.

The table lists this clonotype with many counts. CDR3 sequence reads: CASSSARDRKYGYTF. The DNA of the CDR3 is TGTGCCAGCAGTTCCGCCCGGGACAGGAAATATGGCTACACCTTC. The V call is TRBV28, the J call TRBJ1-2; 8 bases fit TRBD1. The CDR3 contains 15 residues. The germline V gene encodes CDR1 MDHEN and CDR2 SYDVKM. After removal of 4 bases from V and 5 bases from J, the junction contained 9 bases not matched to a gene.

The chain links TRBV6-1 to TRBJ1-5; the match to TRBD1 covers 7 bases. Germline loops: CDR1 MNHNS, CDR2 SASEGT. The CDR3 contains 18 residues. Trimming removed 8 bases from V and 0 bases from J; junction bases left unmatched: 16. The CDR3 region has the DNA TGTGCCAGCTGTAAATCCCGGGACAGAACCATTAGCAATCAGCCCCAGCATTTT. This gives the protein CASCKSRDRTISNQPQHF.

This clonotype was counted ten times or more. The chain is built from TRBV27 and TRBJ1-2, with D perhaps TRBD1 (6 bases). Trimming removed 2 bases from V and 5 bases from J, with 15 bases in between. This CDR3 region has 15 residues. The germline V gene encodes CDR1 MNHEY and CDR2 SMNVEV (reference sequence). CDR3 sequence reads: CASSLKYRESYGYTF. The CDR3 nucleotides read TGTGCCAGCAGTTTAAAGTACAGGGAGAGTTATGGCTACACCTTC.

V gene TRBV6-2 or TRBV6-3 combines with J gene TRBJ1-5, with 7 bases fitting TRBD1. Germline V gives CDR1 MNHEY, CDR2 SVGEGT. Losses at the gene ends were 7 bases for V and 6 bases for J; bases not matched to a gene: 6. This CDR3 has 13 amino acids. The CDR3 DNA reads TGTGCCAGCACCCCAGGACAGGTTCAGCCCCAGCATTTT. Translating it yields CASTPGQVQPQHF.

This clonotype came up many times. CDR3 sequence (DNA): TGTGCCAGCAGGCCGGGGAATAGCTTTTGGGAGCAGTACTTC. Its protein is CASRPGNSFWEQYF. The rearrangement uses TRBV12-3 or TRBV12-4 and TRBJ2-7, with D possibly matching TRBD2 (5 bases). CDR3 size: 14 residues. V lost 6 bases and J 7 bases, leaving 19 bases between the germline ends.

This clonotype was recorded many times. Its ends do not fully match the called genes, so a read error is possible. This sequence joins TRBV7-3 and TRBJ2-4; 10 bases match TRBD1. The CDR3 is made up of 18 amino acids. Germline loops: CDR1 SGHTA, CDR2 FQGTGA. The CDR3 region is CASSPGTGDLLAKNIKYF. For the CDR3, the DNA is TGTGCCAGCAGCCCTGGGACAGGGGACTTACTAGCCAAAAACATTAAGTACTTC.

Only a few counts were recorded for this clonotype. The junction shows a germline mismatch at one end, possibly a read error. This chain links TRBV9 with TRBJ2-2; TRBD1 matches 8 bases. Germline CDR1 is SGDLS and CDR2 is YYNGEE. The CDR3 spans 15 residues. CDR3 DNA: TGTGCCAGCAGTCCTCAGGGGGCGAGCACCGGGGAGCTGCTTTTT. Encoded protein: CASSPQGASTGELLF.

The chain couples TRBV11-2 to TRBJ2-2, with 9 bases fitting TRBD1. Germline CDR1 reads SGHAT; CDR2 reads FQNNGV. This CDR3 region has 14 residues. V lost 5 bases, J lost 7 bases, and 5 bases stayed unmatched. This CDR3 reads CASSTTGGHGELFF. For the CDR3, the DNA is TGTGCCAGCAGCACGACAGGGGGTCACGGGGAGCTGTTTTTT. The full variable domain, in which reference TRBV11-2 and TRBJ2-2 provide the parts outside the CDR3, is EAGVAQSPRYKIIEKRQSVAFWCNPISGHATLYWYQQILGQGPKLLIQFQNNGVVDDSQLPKDRFSAERLKGVDSTLKIQPAKLEDSAVYLCASSTTGGHGELFFGEGSRLTVL.

This clonotype was seen many times. The chain is built from TRBV7-2 and TRBJ2-2; TRBD2 matches 8 bases. The trim removed 2 bases at V and 7 bases at J, leaving 9 bases unmatched. CDR1 and CDR2 from the germline V gene are SGHTA and FQGNSA. This CDR3 region has 16 residues. DNA for the CDR3: TGTGCCAGCAGCTTAACGGCGGGGGGCGGTAGCGGGGAGCTGTTTTTT. Amino acid sequence: CASSLTAGGGSGELFF. Together with reference TRBV7-2 and TRBJ2-2, the CDR3 gives the full variable domain: GAGVSQSPSNKVTEKGKDVELRCDPISGHTALYWYRQSLGQGLEFLIYFQGNSAPDKSGLPSDRFSAERTGGSVSTLTIQRTQQEDSAVYLCASSLTAGGGSGELFFGEGSRLTVL.

At least ten counts were recorded for this clonotype. This sequence joins TRBV2 and TRBJ2-7, with D possibly matching TRBD2 (6 bases). V was cut by 3 bases and J by 2 bases, with 11 bases left in between. Germline assignment: CDR1 SNHLY and CDR2 FYNNEI. The length of the CDR3 is 14 residues. In nucleotides, the CDR3 is TGTGCCAGCAGTGAGGGACGGACTACCTACGAGCAGTACTTC. This sequence encodes CASSEGRTTYEQYF.

The chain employs TRBV27 and TRBJ1-1; D is uncertain. The V gene's germline CDR1 is MNHEY and CDR2 SMNVEV (reference sequence). Trimming pared 10 bases from V and 4 bases from J, leaving 19 bases between. The CDR3 contains 14 residues. CDR3 nucleotides: TGTGCCATCCGAAGGGCGGGTTCGTTCACTGAAGCTTTCTTT. This sequence encodes CAIRRAGSFTEAFF.

This clonotype was observed many times. V usage is TRBV3-1 and J usage is TRBJ2-5, with D perhaps matching TRBD2 (6 bases). CDR1 LGHDT and CDR2 YNNKEL come from the germline V gene (reference sequence). The germline V and J ends were trimmed by 1 base and 6 bases, with 9 bases remaining between them. This CDR3 contains 13 residues. The CDR3 is CASSQGAGKTQYF. CDR3 nucleotide sequence: TGTGCCAGCAGCCAAGGGGCGGGGAAGACCCAGTACTTC.

This clonotype was observed many times. This chain joins TRBV30 and TRBJ2-7, with D hard to call. Germline V gives CDR1 GTSNPN, CDR2 SVGIG (reference sequence). Trimming took 2 bases from V and 0 from J, leaving 8 bases between them. CDR3 length equals 13 residues. The CDR3 DNA reads TGTGCCTGGAGTAGGGATGTCTCCTACGAGCAGTACTTC. Translating it yields CAWSRDVSYEQYF.